A single sample is the source of the 21 T cell receptor beta chains below, sequenced in a study of blood T cell repertoires in COVID-19. Produced via immunoSEQ multiplex PCR; TCRdb's table is partial and in-frame only. The data show some 180,000 clones, approximately 79% seen once. The sequencing input was PBMCs or T cells enriched from blood (not recorded which). These receptors originate from a woman between 70 and 85 years old in a cohort exposed to, infected with or recovered from COVID-19 (not recorded which).

The genes are TRBV28 and TRBJ2-2, with D perhaps TRBD1 (6 bases). CDR3 length: 16 residues. Germline V gene lookup returns CDR1 MDHEN and CDR2 SYDVKM. V was trimmed by 5 bases and J by 4 bases, leaving 17 bases between them. CDR3 amino acids: CASSPHSRGSTGELFF. CDR3 coding DNA: TGTGCCAGCAGTCCACATAGCAGGGGCAGCACCGGGGAGCTGTTTTTT. Full variable domain (outside the CDR3, taken from reference TRBV28 and TRBJ2-2): DVKVTQSSRYLVKRTGEKVFLECVQDMDHENMFWYRQDPGLGLRLIYFSYDVKMKEKGDIPEGYSVSREKKERFSLILESASTNQTSMYLCASSPHSRGSTGELFFGEGSRLTVL.

This clone appeared a few times. This chain uses TRBV29-1 with TRBJ2-7; 15 positions agree with TRBD2. After removal of 5 bases from V and 3 bases from J, the junction contained 8 bases not matched to a gene. CDR3 size: 16 residues. From germline, CDR1 is SQVTM and CDR2 ANQGSEA. The CDR3 DNA follows: TGCAGCGTTCGGGGACTAGCGGGAGGCTCGAACTACGAGCAGTACTTC. It translates to CSVRGLAGGSNYEQYF.

This sequence joins TRBV28 and TRBJ1-1; TRBD1 matches at 8 bases. The CDR3 has 19 residues. Germline V gene data show CDR1 as MDHEN and CDR2 as SYDVKM. V shed 7 bases, J shed 4 bases, and the junction held 23 bases outside the gene matches. The CDR3 region is CASIPGTGLTWVRSTEAFF. The CDR3 bases are TGTGCCAGCATCCCCGGGACAGGACTTACATGGGTCAGGAGCACTGAAGCTTTCTTT.

The chain links TRBV28 to TRBJ1-5; 8 bases fit TRBD1. CDR1 is MDHEN and CDR2 is SYDVKM in the germline V gene. CDR3 length equals 17 residues. V lost 5 bases to trimming and J lost 3 bases; unmatched junction nucleotides: 12. CDR3 region: CASSPPTGQASNQPQHF. In nucleotides, the CDR3 is TGTGCCAGCAGTCCACCGACGGGACAGGCGTCCAATCAGCCCCAGCATTTT.

This chain's CDR3 is CASSLEKLHGYTF. In nucleotides, the CDR3 is TGTGCCAGCAGCTTGGAGAAGCTGCACGGCTACACCTTC. The gene calls are TRBV5-4 and TRBJ1-2; no clear D gene. The CDR3 consists of 13 residues. V lost 0 bases to trimming and J lost 8 bases, with 11 bases between them. Germline V gene lookup returns CDR1 SGHNT and CDR2 YYREEE (reference sequence).

The chain has TRBV7-9 and TRBJ2-1; D might be TRBD2 (6 bases). The germline CDR1 and CDR2 sequences are SEHNR and FQNEAQ (reference sequence). Trimming removed 0 bases at V and 9 bases at J, with 18 bases between. This CDR3 has 16 amino acids. The CDR3 nucleotides read TGTGCCAGCAGCTTAGCGCGGGGTCTAGCACCGGGTGAGCAGTTCTTC. It codes for CASSLARGLAPGEQFF.

Here the CDR3 reads CASREFSSYNEQFF. DNA of the CDR3: TGTGCCAGCAGGGAATTTAGTTCCTACAATGAGCAGTTCTTC. The V and J genes are TRBV2 and TRBJ2-1; no firm D call. CDR3 length: 14 amino acids. Per germline, CDR1 SNHLY and CDR2 FYNNEI. Trimming shortened V by 6 bases and J by 1 base, and 10 bases separated the two germline ends.

The CDR3 sequence is CASSSAGQGYEKLFF. In nucleotides, the CDR3 is TGTGCCAGCAGTTCCGCCGGACAGGGGTATGAAAAACTGTTTTTT. The chain recombines TRBV28 with TRBJ1-4, with 9 bases matching TRBD1. From germline, CDR1 is MDHEN and CDR2 SYDVKM. The junction had 6 bases not matched to a gene; V was cut back by 4 bases and J by 6 bases. CDR3 length: 15 residues.

DNA of the CDR3: TGTGCCAGCAGCAGCAGGACTAGCGGGGGAAGTACGCAGTATTTT. This gives the protein CASSSRTSGGSTQYF. This rearrangement joins TRBV5-4 to TRBJ2-3; 13 positions match TRBD2. The CDR3 loop spans 15 amino acids. Germline V gene sequence: CDR1 SGHNT, CDR2 YYREEE (reference sequence). After removal of 4 bases from V and 8 bases from J, the junction contained 7 bases not matched to a gene.

The chain recombines TRBV4-3 with TRBJ2-1, with TRBD2 matching 9 bases. V lost 0 bases to trimming and J lost 3 bases; unmatched junction nucleotides: 3. The CDR3 spans 16 residues. Germline loops: CDR1 LGHNA, CDR2 YSLEER. The CDR3 sequence: CASSQDLAGIYNEQFF. The CDR3 region has the DNA TGCGCCAGCAGCCAAGATCTAGCGGGGATCTACAATGAGCAGTTCTTC.

A single count supports this clone. This chain connects TRBV4-2 to TRBJ2-7; 12 bases agree with TRBD2. Looked up from germline, CDR1 is LGHNA and CDR2 is YNFKEQ. V dropped 3 bases and J dropped 3; count of bases not matched to a gene: 3. This CDR3 contains 15 residues. The CDR3 region is CASSQLAGGFYEQYF. For the CDR3, the DNA is TGTGCCAGCAGCCAGCTAGCGGGAGGGTTCTACGAGCAGTACTTC.

The V and J genes are TRBV28 and TRBJ2-3; unclear D gene. Trimming removed 2 bases at V and 2 bases at J, with 8 bases between. CDR1 MDHEN and CDR2 SYDVKM come from the germline V gene. The CDR3 is 14 residues long. The CDR3 sequence: CASSLVSDTDTQYF. CDR3 nucleotides: TGTGCCAGCAGTTTAGTGTCAGACACAGATACGCAGTATTTT.

This CDR3 is CASSFYTGELFF. Here the CDR3 DNA reads TGTGCCAGCAGCTTCTACACCGGGGAGCTGTTTTTT. V and J are TRBV13 and TRBJ2-2; D is undetermined. CDR3 size: 12 residues. The ends were cut back, 3 bases at V and 3 bases at J, with 2 bases in the middle. Germline V gene lookup returns CDR1 PRHDT and CDR2 FYEKMQ (reference sequence).

This chain connects TRBV2 to TRBJ2-5; TRBD1 is a possible D gene (5 bases). The germline V gene has CDR1 SNHLY and CDR2 FYNNEI. This CDR3 is built from 14 residues. Deletions cut 4 bases from V and 3 bases from J, with 12 bases between. DNA for the CDR3: TGTGCCAGCAGTGTTTGGGGCAGGGAAGAGACCCAGTACTTC. Residues: CASSVWGREETQYF.

V gene TRBV5-5 combines with J gene TRBJ1-4; a possible D gene is TRBD1 (5 bases). This CDR3 spans 15 amino acids. V lost 2 bases and J 5 bases, leaving 13 bases between the germline ends. Germline-derived CDR1 and CDR2 are SGHKS and YYEKEE (reference sequence). CDR3: CASSFGGIPNEKLFF. The CDR3 bases are TGTGCCAGCAGCTTTGGGGGGATCCCAAATGAAAAACTGTTTTTT. Combining the CDR3 with reference TRBV5-5 and TRBJ1-4 gives the whole variable domain DAGVTQSPTHLIKTRGQQVTLRCSPISGHKSVSWYQQVLGQGPQFIFQYYEKEERGRGNFPDRFSARQFPNYSSELNVNALLLGDSALYLCASSFGGIPNEKLFFGSGTQLSVL.

This chain links TRBV19 with TRBJ2-7; TRBD1 agrees at 8 bases. This CDR3 comprises 14 residues. Germline CDR1 is LNHDA and CDR2 is SQIVND (reference sequence). V shed 4 bases, J shed 5 bases, and the junction held 7 bases outside the gene matches. The DNA for the CDR3 is TGTGCCAGTAGTAGGAACAGGGGGGTCCACGAGCAGTACTTC. It encodes CASSRNRGVHEQYF.

This clone came up a few times. The CDR3 DNA is TGTGCCATCAGAGAGCGGGAACGCTCCTACGAGCAGTACTTC. Protein product: CAIRERERSYEQYF. The J gene is TRBJ2-7, the V gene TRBV10-3, with TRBD2 identical over 7 bases. Germline assignment: CDR1 ENHRY and CDR2 SYGVKD. Trimming took 6 bases from V and 0 from J; bases not matched to a gene: 5. The CDR3 consists of 14 residues.

The chain carries TRBV5-1 and TRBJ1-5; TRBD1 matches at 9 bases. The V and J ends lost 5 bases and 2 bases, in that order; junction bases with no gene match: 5. This CDR3 region has 15 residues. Germline V CDR1 and CDR2: SGHRS, YFSETQ. The CDR3 bases are TGCGCCAGCAGTCCCACAGGGGGCGGCAATCAGCCCCAGCATTTT. Translation: CASSPTGGGNQPQHF.

This clone was seen a few times. V usage is TRBV9 and J usage is TRBJ2-1, with 8 bases aligning to TRBD2. Looked up from germline, CDR1 is SGDLS and CDR2 is YYNGEE. Trimming at V came to 3 bases and at J to 5 bases, leaving 4 bases not matched to a gene. The CDR3 runs to 14 residues. The CDR3 DNA follows: TGTGCCAGCAGCGGGGGACTAGGGGACAATGAGCAGTTCTTC. It codes for CASSGGLGDNEQFF.

The chain recombines TRBV18 with TRBJ2-5; TRBD2 might be the D (7 bases). This CDR3 has 14 residues. V dropped 5 bases and J dropped 4 bases, with 14 bases sitting between them. Germline lookup yields CDR1 KGHSH and CDR2 LQKENI. The CDR3 coding sequence is TGTGCCAGCTCAGGGGGGGGCCAACGAGAGACCCAGTACTTC. Translation gives CASSGGGQRETQYF.

The CDR3 DNA follows: TGCGCCAGCAGCTTAATGGGACTACAGAATGAGCAGTTCTTC. It translates to CASSLMGLQNEQFF. V and J are TRBV5-1 and TRBJ2-1, with 7 nucleotides matching TRBD2. V gave up 2 bases and J gave up 7 bases; unmatched junction bases: 6. The CDR3 is 14 amino acids. Germline-derived CDR1 and CDR2 are SGHRS and YFSETQ.